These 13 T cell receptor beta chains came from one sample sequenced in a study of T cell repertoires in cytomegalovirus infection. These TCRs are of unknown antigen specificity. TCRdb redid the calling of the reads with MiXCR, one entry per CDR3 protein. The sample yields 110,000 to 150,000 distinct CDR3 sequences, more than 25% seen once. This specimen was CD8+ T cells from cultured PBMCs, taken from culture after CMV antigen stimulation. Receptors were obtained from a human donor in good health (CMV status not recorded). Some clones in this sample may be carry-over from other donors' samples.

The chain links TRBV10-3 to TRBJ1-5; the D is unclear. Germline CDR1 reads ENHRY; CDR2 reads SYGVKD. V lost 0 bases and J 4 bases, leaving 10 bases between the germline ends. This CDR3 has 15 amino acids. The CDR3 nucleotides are TGTGCCATCAGTGAGTCGACCGTTAAAAATCAGCCCCAGCATTTT. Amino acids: CAISESTVKNQPQHF.

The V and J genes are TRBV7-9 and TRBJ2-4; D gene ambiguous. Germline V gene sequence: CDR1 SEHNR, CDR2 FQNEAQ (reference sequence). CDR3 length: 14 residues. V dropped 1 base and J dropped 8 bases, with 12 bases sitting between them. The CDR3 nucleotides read TGTGCCAGCAGCTTAGAAACACCTAAAGACATTCAGTACTTC. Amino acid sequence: CASSLETPKDIQYF.

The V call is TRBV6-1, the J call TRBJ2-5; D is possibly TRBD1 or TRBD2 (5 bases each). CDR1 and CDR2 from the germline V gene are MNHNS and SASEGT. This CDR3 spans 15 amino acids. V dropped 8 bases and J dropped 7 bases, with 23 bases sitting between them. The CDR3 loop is CASPPGAQPKMTQYF. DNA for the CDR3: TGTGCCAGCCCACCCGGGGCGCAACCCAAGATGACCCAGTACTTC.

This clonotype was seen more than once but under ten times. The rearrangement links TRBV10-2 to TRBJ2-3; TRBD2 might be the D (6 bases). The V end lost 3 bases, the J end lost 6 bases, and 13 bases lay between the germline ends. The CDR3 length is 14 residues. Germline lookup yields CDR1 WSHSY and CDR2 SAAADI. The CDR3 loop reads CASSDLGTPDTQYF. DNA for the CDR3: TGCGCCAGCAGTGATCTCGGGACTCCTGATACGCAGTATTTT.

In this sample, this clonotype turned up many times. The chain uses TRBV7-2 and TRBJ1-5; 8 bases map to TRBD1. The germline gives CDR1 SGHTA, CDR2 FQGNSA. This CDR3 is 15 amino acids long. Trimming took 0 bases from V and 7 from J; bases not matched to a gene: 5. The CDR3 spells CASSLARGPSQPQHF. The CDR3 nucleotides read TGTGCCAGCAGCTTAGCCAGGGGGCCATCGCAGCCCCAGCATTTT.

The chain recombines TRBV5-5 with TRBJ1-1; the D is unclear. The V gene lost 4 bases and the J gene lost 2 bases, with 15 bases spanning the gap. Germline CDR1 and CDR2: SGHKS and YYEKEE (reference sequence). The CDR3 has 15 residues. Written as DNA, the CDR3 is TGTGCCAGCAGCCCGATGGCGGGCTCCAACACTGAAGCTTTCTTT. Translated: CASSPMAGSNTEAFF.

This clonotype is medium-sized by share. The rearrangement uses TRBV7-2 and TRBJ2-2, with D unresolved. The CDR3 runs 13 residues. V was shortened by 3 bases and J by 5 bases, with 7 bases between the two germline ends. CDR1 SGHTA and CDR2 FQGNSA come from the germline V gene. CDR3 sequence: CASSLTGTGELFF. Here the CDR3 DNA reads TGTGCCAGCAGCTTGACGGGTACCGGGGAGCTGTTTTTT.

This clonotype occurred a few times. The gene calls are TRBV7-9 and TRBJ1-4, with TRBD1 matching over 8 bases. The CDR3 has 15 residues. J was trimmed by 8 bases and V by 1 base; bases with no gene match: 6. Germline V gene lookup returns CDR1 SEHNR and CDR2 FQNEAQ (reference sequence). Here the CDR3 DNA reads TGTGCCAGCAGCTTAGGACGGGACAGGAACGAAAAACTGTTTTTT. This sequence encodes CASSLGRDRNEKLFF.

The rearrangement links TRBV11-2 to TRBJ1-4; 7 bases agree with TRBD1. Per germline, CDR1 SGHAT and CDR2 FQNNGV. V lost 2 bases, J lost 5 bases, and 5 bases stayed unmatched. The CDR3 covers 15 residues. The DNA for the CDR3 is TGTGCCAGCAGCTTATCACAGGGGTCCAATGAAAAACTGTTTTTT. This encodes CASSLSQGSNEKLFF.

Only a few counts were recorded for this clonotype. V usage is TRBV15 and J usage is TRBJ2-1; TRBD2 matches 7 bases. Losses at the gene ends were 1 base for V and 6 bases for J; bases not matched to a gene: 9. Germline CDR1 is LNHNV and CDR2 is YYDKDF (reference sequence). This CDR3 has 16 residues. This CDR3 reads CATSRGRAGNSNEQFF. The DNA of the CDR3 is TGTGCCACCAGCAGAGGAAGAGCGGGGAATAGCAATGAGCAGTTCTTC.

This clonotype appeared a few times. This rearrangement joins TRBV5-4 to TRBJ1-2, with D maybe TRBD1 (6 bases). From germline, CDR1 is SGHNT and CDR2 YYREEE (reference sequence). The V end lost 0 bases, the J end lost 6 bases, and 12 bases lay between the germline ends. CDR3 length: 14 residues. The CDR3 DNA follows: TGTGCCAGCAGCTTGGAAGACAGGATGGATGGCTACACCTTC. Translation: CASSLEDRMDGYTF.

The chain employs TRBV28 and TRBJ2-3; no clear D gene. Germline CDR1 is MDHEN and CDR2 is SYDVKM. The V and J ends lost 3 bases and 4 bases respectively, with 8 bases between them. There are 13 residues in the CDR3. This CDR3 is CASSFAGPDTQYF. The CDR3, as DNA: TGTGCCAGCAGTTTTGCTGGTCCAGATACGCAGTATTTT.

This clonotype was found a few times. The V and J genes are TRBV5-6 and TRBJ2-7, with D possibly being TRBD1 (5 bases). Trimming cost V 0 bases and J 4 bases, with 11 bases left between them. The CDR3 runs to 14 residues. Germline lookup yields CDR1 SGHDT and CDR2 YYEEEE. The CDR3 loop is CASSLGVTEYEQYF. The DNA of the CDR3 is TGTGCCAGCAGCTTGGGGGTGACAGAGTACGAGCAGTACTTC.